The 23 T cell receptor beta chains in this list originate from one sample, sequenced in a study of T cells in Graves' hyperthyroidism and ophthalmopathy. What was amplified from RNA transcripts were TCR beta CDR3 regions. The HTBI set primed first-round TCR CDR3 RT-PCR. TCRdb re-derived calls from the multiplex PCR reads in MiXCR, one entry per CDR3 protein. The table lists 380,000 or so distinct CDR3 sequences, approximately 15% of them singletons. Specimen: blood. Receptor source: a man aged 25-40 years with Graves' hyperthyroidism that later progressed to Graves' ophthalmopathy.

This clonotype occurred a few times. A much more abundant neighbour one base away suggests this may be a read error. The V and J genes are TRBV27 and TRBJ1-6, with D uncertain. This CDR3 comprises 16 residues. The germline V gene has CDR1 MNHEY and CDR2 SMNVEV (reference sequence). Trimming removed 2 bases from V and 1 base from J, with 9 bases in between. CDR3 sequence (DNA): TGTGCCAGCAGTTTAGAGGAGATTTCCTATAATTCACCCCTCCACTTT. Translated, it gives CASSLEEISYNSPLHF.

Ten or more counts support this clonotype. The rearrangement uses TRBV24-1 and TRBJ2-1, with D possibly TRBD1 on 5 matching bases. Deletions cut 9 bases from V and 0 bases from J, with 8 bases between. The CDR3 has 13 amino acids. Germline CDR1 reads KGHDR; CDR2 reads SFDVKD. CDR3 sequence: CATQGTSYNEQFF. For the CDR3, the DNA is TGTGCCACCCAGGGTACCTCCTACAATGAGCAGTTCTTC.

V usage is TRBV29-1 and J usage is TRBJ2-7; a weak D match, TRBD2 (5 bases). Germline V gene data show CDR1 as SQVTM and CDR2 as ANQGSEA. The CDR3 extends over 13 amino acids. Trimming stripped 4 bases from V and 3 bases from J, with 13 bases between. In nucleotides, the CDR3 is TGCAGCGTTGGACCACTAGAGAACTACGAGCAGTACTTC. It encodes CSVGPLENYEQYF.

V is TRBV10-3 and J is TRBJ2-1; D perhaps matches TRBD1 (5 bases). Between the trimmed V and J ends, which lost 3 bases and 10 bases, there was a span of 16 bases. Germline V CDR1 and CDR2: ENHRY, SYGVKD. This CDR3 region has 14 residues. The CDR3 protein is CAISDPQVSGEQFF. The CDR3 DNA reads as TGTGCCATCAGTGATCCACAGGTTTCCGGGGAGCAGTTCTTC.

This clonotype has ten or more counts. This chain links TRBV2 with TRBJ2-7, with no clear D. The V and J ends lost 7 bases and 4 bases respectively, with 11 bases between them. CDR1 and CDR2 from the germline V gene are SNHLY and FYNNEI. The CDR3 length is 12 residues. CDR3 coding DNA: TGTGCCAGCAAACTCCTCCGTTACGAGCAGTACTTC. Translated, it gives CASKLLRYEQYF.

To note about this clonotype: A junction end diverges from the germline sequence, so it may reflect a read error. This chain links TRBV18 with TRBJ2-7, with TRBD1 identical over 8 bases. The CDR3 runs to 14 residues. Germline values: CDR1 KGHSH, CDR2 LQKENI. This CDR3 reads CAGSSRTGNYEQYF. The CDR3 DNA sequence: TGTGCCGGCTCATCACGGACAGGGAACTACGAGCAGTACTTC.

This clonotype was detected many times. The chain combines TRBV28 with TRBJ1-1; 9 bases map to TRBD1. J lost 5 bases, V lost 4 bases, and 14 bases had no gene match. The CDR3 contains 17 residues. Germline CDR1 MDHEN, CDR2 SYDVKM. DNA of the CDR3: TGTGCCAGCAGTTCAAATTTAAACAGGGGGCGCGTAACTGAAGCTTTCTTT. Its protein product is CASSSNLNRGRVTEAFF.

This clonotype was counted a few times. The chain links TRBV5-6 to TRBJ2-7; a possible D gene is TRBD1 (6 bases). V was shortened by 4 bases and J by 0 bases, with 14 bases between the two germline ends. Germline CDR1 reads SGHDT; CDR2 reads YYEEEE. The CDR3 is 15 amino acids. CDR3 nucleotide sequence: TGTGCCAGCAGCGAGCGTTGGACAGACTCCTACGAGCAGTACTTC. Residues: CASSERWTDSYEQYF.

This clonotype was counted many times. This rearrangement joins TRBV20-1 to TRBJ2-3; 8 bases map to TRBD1. The CDR3 spans 13 residues. Germline CDR1 DFQATT, CDR2 SNEGSKA (reference sequence). V trimming: 6 bases; J trimming: 5 bases; junction bases outside the gene matches: 7. The CDR3 protein is CSAAGGWGDTQYF. The DNA of the CDR3 is TGCAGTGCGGCAGGGGGCTGGGGAGATACGCAGTATTTT.

This clonotype was detected ten times or more. The rearrangement links TRBV3-1 to TRBJ1-1, with D maybe TRBD1 (5 bases). Deletions cut 1 base from V and 5 bases from J, with 11 bases between. From germline, CDR1 is LGHDT and CDR2 YNNKEL (reference sequence). The CDR3 contains 14 residues. Here the CDR3 reads CASSQVGARTEAFF. The CDR3 nucleotides are TGTGCCAGCAGCCAAGTCGGGGCGCGGACTGAAGCTTTCTTT.

This clonotype was observed at least ten times. V gene TRBV2 combines with J gene TRBJ1-3; the D gene is possibly TRBD1 (6 bases). V lost 6 bases to trimming and J lost 0 bases, with 15 bases between them. The CDR3 runs to 16 residues. Germline lookup yields CDR1 SNHLY and CDR2 FYNNEI. The CDR3, as DNA: TGTGCCAGCAGCCCGGGACAAAGCTACTCTGGAAACACCATATATTTT. Amino acid sequence: CASSPGQSYSGNTIYF.

The genes are TRBV11-1 and TRBJ2-1, with a weak D call TRBD2 (6 bases). The CDR3 is 17 amino acids. The ends were cut back, 0 bases at V and 12 bases at J, with 24 bases in the middle. Per germline, CDR1 SGHAT and CDR2 FQDESV (reference sequence). The CDR3 spells CASSLASGTVRVSVQFF. Written as DNA, the CDR3 is TGTGCCAGCAGCTTAGCTTCCGGGACTGTCCGGGTTTCTGTGCAGTTCTTC.

This clonotype appeared a few times. The CDR3 loop reads CASSSRSVRVHSPLHF. CDR3 in DNA: TGTGCCAGCAGCTCCCGCTCGGTTAGGGTTCATTCACCCCTCCACTTT. The chain combines TRBV5-6 with TRBJ1-6; no firm D call. V was cut by 3 bases and J by 8 bases, with 18 bases left in between. The V gene's germline CDR1 is SGHDT and CDR2 YYEEEE. The CDR3 length is 16 residues. Complete variable domain (other parts from reference TRBV5-6 and TRBJ1-6): DAGVTQSPTHLIKTRGQQVTLRCSPKSGHDTVSWYQQALGQGPQFIFQYYEEEERQRGNFPDRFSGHQFPNYSSELNVNALLLGDSALYLCASSSRSVRVHSPLHFGNGTRLTVT.

This clonotype occurred a few times. This CDR3 is CASSLVQGESYEQYF. In DNA, the CDR3 is TGTGCCAGCAGCTTGGTTCAGGGGGAGTCCTACGAGCAGTACTTC. This chain joins TRBV5-5 and TRBJ2-7; TRBD1 agrees at 7 bases. Per germline, CDR1 SGHKS and CDR2 YYEKEE (reference sequence). The V gene end was trimmed by 0 bases and the J gene end by 1 base; junction bases not matched to a gene: 4. This CDR3 contains 15 residues.

The V and J genes are TRBV24-1 and TRBJ2-1, with 7 positions matching TRBD1. The CDR3 is 15 amino acids. The trim removed 3 bases at V and 6 bases at J, leaving 7 bases unmatched. The germline V gene encodes CDR1 KGHDR and CDR2 SFDVKD. CDR3 in DNA: TGTGCCACCAGTGATCTACCGGGACAGCTCAATGAGCAGTTCTTC. This gives the protein CATSDLPGQLNEQFF.

The V gene is TRBV5-8, the J gene TRBJ1-4; 7 bases line up with TRBD1. The CDR3 sequence is 16 residues long. The germline V gene has CDR1 SGHTS and CDR2 YDEGEE. J was trimmed by 10 bases and V by 4 bases; bases with no gene match: 16. CDR3 region: CASSQTSTGSGGKLFF. The CDR3 nucleotides are TGTGCCAGCAGCCAAACATCGACAGGTTCAGGGGGAAAACTGTTTTTT.

This clonotype was observed many times. The V and J genes are TRBV12-3 or TRBV12-4 and TRBJ2-5; D is perhaps TRBD1 (5 bases). This CDR3 has 13 amino acids. V lost 6 bases and J lost 4, with 12 bases in between. The CDR3 DNA is TGTGCCAGCAGGTCGAGAACAGGAGAGACCCAGTACTTC. Its translation is CASRSRTGETQYF.

This clonotype appeared many times. The gene calls are TRBV11-2 and TRBJ2-1, with no clear D. The V end was cut by 4 bases, the J end by 7 bases, with 11 bases between. The germline V gene has CDR1 SGHAT and CDR2 FQNNGV. There are 13 residues in the CDR3. The CDR3 DNA sequence: TGTGCCAGCAGCTCGAATCTTAGGAATGAGCAGTTCTTC. Translated: CASSSNLRNEQFF. Drawing the rest from reference TRBV11-2 and TRBJ2-1, the complete variable domain is EAGVAQSPRYKIIEKRQSVAFWCNPISGHATLYWYQQILGQGPKLLIQFQNNGVVDDSQLPKDRFSAERLKGVDSTLKIQPAKLEDSAVYLCASSSNLRNEQFFGPGTRLTVL.

In its sample, this clonotype was seen many times. The chain carries TRBV20-1 and TRBJ2-7; D might be TRBD2 (6 bases). Germline lookup yields CDR1 DFQATT and CDR2 SNEGSKA (reference sequence). V was pared by 1 base and J by 6 bases, with 19 bases between. This CDR3 contains 15 residues. For the CDR3, the DNA is TGCAGTGCTAGAGTCCCTCGGCGGGGAAAAAGCGAGCAGTACTTC. Translating it yields CSARVPRRGKSEQYF.

The chain carries TRBV29-1 and TRBJ1-1; D uncertain. CDR1 is SQVTM and CDR2 is ANQGSEA in the germline V gene. This CDR3 spans 14 amino acids. V was clipped by 3 bases and J by 1 base, with 12 bases between them. CDR3 sequence (DNA): TGCAGCGTTGAGGGGTCTTTGCCGAACACTGAAGCTTTCTTT. Its translation: CSVEGSLPNTEAFF.

This clonotype was counted ten times or more. The gene calls are TRBV20-1 and TRBJ2-1; D is tentatively TRBD1 or TRBD2 (6 bases each). CDR1 is DFQATT, CDR2 SNEGSKA, per germline (reference sequence). V was trimmed by 5 bases and J by 2 bases, leaving 19 bases between them. This CDR3 has 16 residues. The CDR3 DNA reads TGCAGTGCTCCCCCCGGGGGCGATCGACCCTACAATGAGCAGTTCTTC. Translated: CSAPPGGDRPYNEQFF.

The gene calls are TRBV5-4 and TRBJ1-2, with D possibly matching TRBD1 (6 bases). Trimming shortened V by 3 bases and J by 7 bases, and 13 bases separated the two germline ends. Germline-derived CDR1 and CDR2 are SGHNT and YYREEE (reference sequence). The length of the CDR3 is 13 residues. The CDR3, as DNA: TGTGCCAGCAGCTCGCCAACAGGGAGTGGCTACACCTTC. It codes for CASSSPTGSGYTF.

V is TRBV19 and J is TRBJ1-5, with D hard to call. Deletions cut 2 bases from V and 4 bases from J, with 12 bases between. Germline values: CDR1 LNHDA, CDR2 SQIVND (reference sequence). The CDR3 runs to 15 residues. CDR3 amino acids: CASSIKPGPNQPQHF. For the CDR3, the DNA is TGTGCCAGTAGTATAAAGCCTGGACCAAATCAGCCCCAGCATTTT.